A single sample gave rise to the 3 T cell receptor beta chains below, sequenced in a study of post-analysis software for immune sequencing data. Study-wide points: Controls showed lower frequencies than patients for five TRBV segments, and TRBV5-6, TRBV5-1 and TRBV20-1 were among these.

No cognate antigen is known for these TCRs. TCR beta cDNA libraries had unique molecular identifiers. TCRdb re-derived calls from the PCR reads in MiXCR, one entry per CDR3 protein. The data hold approximately 730,000 distinct CDR3 sequences, with 25% to 30% observed a single time. Sequenced: blood. Receptors originate from a girl between 10 and 17 years old with multiple sclerosis.

The chain couples TRBV28 to TRBJ2-3; TRBD2 agrees at 13 bases. The CDR3 length is 16 residues. Germline V gene data show CDR1 as MDHEN and CDR2 as SYDVKM. V shed 5 bases and J 6 bases; nucleotides not matched to a gene: 8. The CDR3 here is CASSTRTSGSSDTQYF. The CDR3 DNA sequence: TGTGCCAGCAGTACGCGGACTAGCGGGAGTTCGGATACGCAGTATTTT.

V gene TRBV27 combines with J gene TRBJ1-4; weak D call: TRBD1 (5 bases). V lost 2 bases and J lost 7, with 14 bases in between. CDR1 is MNHEY, CDR2 SMNVEV, per germline (reference sequence). The CDR3 is made up of 15 amino acids. The CDR3 sequence is CASSLSWQGGEKLFF. CDR3 sequence (DNA): TGTGCCAGCAGTTTAAGCTGGCAGGGAGGTGAAAAACTGTTTTTT.

The chain is built from TRBV28 and TRBJ2-3, with a tentative D call TRBD1 (6 bases). Germline assignment: CDR1 MDHEN and CDR2 SYDVKM. V lost 9 bases and J lost 2, with 21 bases in between. The CDR3 sequence is 16 residues long. The CDR3 here is CARAVLQGGDTDTQYF. The CDR3 DNA reads TGTGCCAGAGCGGTATTACAAGGGGGTGACACAGATACGCAGTATTTT.